A single sample is the source of the 24 T cell receptor beta chains below, sequenced in a study of shared clonotypes between healthy human individuals. Sequenced by immunoSEQ multiplex PCR; TCRdb stores in-frame clones only, minus some. The table includes more than 2,000,000 clones, around 90% detected once. Sequenced sample: naive CD4+ T cells sorted from blood. The subset was: CD45RA+ positively selected. The receptors here all came from a man between 18 and 35 years old in good health.

The V and J genes are TRBV11-3 and TRBJ2-2; D might be TRBD2 (5 bases). V shed 2 bases and J shed 1 base, with 20 bases lying between them. The CDR3 covers 19 residues. The germline V gene encodes CDR1 SGHNT and CDR2 YENEEA. In DNA form, the CDR3 reads TGTGCCAGCAGCTTAAAAAGAGGGTCAGGACTGCTGAACACCGGGGAGCTGTTTTTT. It encodes CASSLKRGSGLLNTGELFF.

The chain employs TRBV7-8 and TRBJ2-3; tentatively, D is TRBD1 or TRBD2 (5 bases each). Looked up from germline, CDR1 is SGHVS and CDR2 is FQNEAQ. Trimming removed 8 bases at V and 6 bases at J, with 21 bases between. The CDR3 totals 15 residues. CDR3 amino acids: CASCLSGTRGDTQYF. DNA for the CDR3: TGTGCCAGCTGTTTAAGCGGTACCCGGGGCGATACGCAGTATTTT.

The gene calls are TRBV7-6 and TRBJ2-3, with 9 bases fitting TRBD1. Germline V gene data show CDR1 as SGHVS and CDR2 as FNYEAQ. V dropped 5 bases and J dropped 4; count of bases not matched to a gene: 10. The CDR3 covers 16 residues. CDR3 DNA sequence: TGTGCCAGCAGCCCCCAACAGGGGGCAAGTTCAGATACGCAGTATTTT. Its protein product is CASSPQQGASSDTQYF. Using reference TRBV7-6 and TRBJ2-3 for the parts outside the CDR3, the full variable domain is GAGVSQSPRYKVTKRGQDVALRCDPISGHVSLYWYRQALGQGPEFLTYFNYEAQQDKSGLPNDRFSAERPEGSISTLTIQRTEQRDSAMYRCASSPQQGASSDTQYFGPGTRLTVL.

This clone was found once. CDR3 bases: TGCGCCAGCAGCGCTCTAGACAGGCCACCGTCTGGGGCCAACGTCCTGACTTTC. Protein product: CASSALDRPPSGANVLTF. This chain uses TRBV4-1 with TRBJ2-6; tentatively, D is TRBD1 (6 bases). Germline V gene data show CDR1 as MGHRA and CDR2 as YSYEKL. This CDR3 comprises 18 residues. The V gene lost 5 bases and the J gene lost 1 base, with 18 bases spanning the gap.

In its sample, this clone was seen once. The chain employs TRBV12-5 and TRBJ2-5; D may be TRBD2 (5 bases). From germline, CDR1 is LGHNT and CDR2 FRNRAP. The CDR3 covers 15 residues. Between the trimmed V and J ends, which lost 0 bases and 5 bases, there was a span of 13 bases. CDR3 residues: CASGLVLGSSETQYF. The CDR3 nucleotides are TGTGCTAGTGGTTTGGTATTGGGGAGTTCCGAGACCCAGTACTTC.

The sample holds a few counts of this clone. J is TRBJ1-2 and V is TRBV18, with TRBD1 identical over 8 bases. Germline V gene data show CDR1 as KGHSH and CDR2 as LQKENI. The V and J ends lost 8 bases and 3 bases, in that order; junction bases with no gene match: 8. This CDR3 is 14 amino acids long. Here the CDR3 reads CASASDRVDYGYTF. As DNA, the CDR3 is TGTGCCAGCGCCTCGGACAGGGTGGACTATGGCTACACCTTC.

This clone was recorded once. The gene calls are TRBV6-1 and TRBJ2-7; TRBD1 agrees at 11 bases. The CDR3 sequence is 15 residues long. Germline CDR1 is MNHNS and CDR2 is SASEGT. The J segment lost 3 bases and the V segment lost 2 bases, leaving 3 bases of the junction unmatched. Here the CDR3 DNA reads TGTGCCAGCAGTGAAACCGGGACAGGGGGCTACGAGCAGTACTTC. It codes for CASSETGTGGYEQYF.

The J gene is TRBJ1-6, the V gene TRBV27, with a tentative D call TRBD1 (5 bases). Germline values: CDR1 MNHEY, CDR2 SMNVEV (reference sequence). Trimming took off 2 bases at V and 8 bases at J, with 16 bases between the two ends. The CDR3 runs 16 residues. The CDR3 spells CASSLGGGFVDSPLHF. The CDR3 DNA sequence: TGTGCCAGCAGTTTAGGGGGGGGTTTTGTTGATTCACCCCTCCACTTT.

This clone was observed a single time. The J gene is TRBJ1-1, the V gene TRBV6-6; D is undetermined. CDR3 length equals 15 residues. The ends were cut back, 2 bases at V and 0 bases at J, with 10 bases in the middle. CDR1 is MNHNY and CDR2 is SVGAGI in the germline V gene (reference sequence). As DNA, the CDR3 is TGTGCCAGCAGTTACGTGGATCGCCTGAACACTGAAGCTTTCTTT. This translates into CASSYVDRLNTEAFF.

J is TRBJ1-2 and V is TRBV7-9; no firm D call. V was trimmed by 1 base and J by 2 bases, leaving 5 bases between them. This CDR3 region has 13 residues. Germline loops: CDR1 SEHNR, CDR2 FQNEAQ (reference sequence). CDR3 residues: CASSLGRNYGYTF. The CDR3 nucleotides read TGTGCCAGCAGCTTAGGTCGGAACTATGGCTACACCTTC.

The genes are TRBV7-9 and TRBJ1-2; D is perhaps TRBD1 (6 bases). V lost 2 bases and J 4 bases, leaving 8 bases between the germline ends. There are 13 residues in the CDR3. Germline CDR1 SEHNR, CDR2 FQNEAQ (reference sequence). The CDR3: CASSLQGSYGYTF. In DNA form, the CDR3 reads TGTGCCAGCAGCTTACAGGGGAGCTATGGCTACACCTTC.

This clone was picked up one time. The V call is TRBV11-2, the J call TRBJ2-5, with unresolved D. CDR3 length: 12 amino acids. Germline CDR1 and CDR2: SGHAT and FQNNGV. The ends were cut back, 3 bases at V and 9 bases at J, with 11 bases in the middle. CDR3 protein: CASSFWNWSQYF. CDR3 coding DNA: TGTGCCAGCAGCTTTTGGAACTGGTCCCAGTACTTC.

This chain links TRBV15 with TRBJ2-1; TRBD2 aligns across 8 bases. CDR3 length: 15 residues. CDR1 and CDR2 (germline): LNHNV, YYDKDF (reference sequence). With V trimmed by 4 bases and J by 7 bases, 9 bases remained unmatched. The CDR3 coding sequence is TGTGCCACCAGCACCCTCGGGACTAGGGGGAATGAGCAGTTCTTC. Its translation is CATSTLGTRGNEQFF.

The V gene is TRBV7-9, the J gene TRBJ1-6; 9 bases fit TRBD1. J lost 9 bases, V lost 0 bases, and 12 bases had no gene match. CDR3 length equals 18 residues. CDR1 is SEHNR and CDR2 is FQNEAQ in the germline V gene (reference sequence). DNA of the CDR3: TGTGCCAGCAGCTTAGCCGTCCCGGGACAGGGTAGGGGTTCACCCCTCCACTTT. Translated: CASSLAVPGQGRGSPLHF.

V gene TRBV18 combines with J gene TRBJ1-3; 8 bases are a match to TRBD1. Germline CDR1 is KGHSH and CDR2 is LQKENI. Germline trimming cut 1 base from V and 2 bases from J; bases unmatched to any gene: 4. This CDR3 is built from 16 residues. The CDR3 here is CASSPLQGATGNTIYF. CDR3 coding DNA: TGTGCCAGCTCACCACTTCAGGGGGCGACTGGAAACACCATATATTTT.

A remark on this clone: This same CDR3 is encoded by further DNA sequences in the sample. The chain couples TRBV5-1 to TRBJ1-6, with TRBD1 matching 12 bases. The CDR3 runs to 15 residues. Germline loops: CDR1 SGHRS, CDR2 YFSETQ. V lost 4 bases and J lost 7; bases outside the gene matches: 3. For the CDR3, the DNA is TGCGCCAGCAGCCCGGGGACAGGGGGCAATTCACCCCTCCACTTT. This gives the protein CASSPGTGGNSPLHF.

On this clone itself: Other DNA variants within this sample encode the same CDR3. CDR3 nucleotide sequence: TGCAGCGTTGAGAGGACAGGGGGTGGGGAGCAGTACTTC. It specifies CSVERTGGGEQYF. This sequence joins TRBV29-1 and TRBJ2-7; 10 bases agree with TRBD1. The V segment lost 3 bases and the J segment 7 bases; nucleotides outside the gene matches: 6. The CDR3 contains 13 residues. Germline CDR1 reads SQVTM; CDR2 reads ANQGSEA.

This CDR3 reads CASSPDGSNTEAFF. CDR3 coding DNA: TGCGCCAGCAGCCCGGATGGGAGTAACACTGAAGCTTTCTTT. The rearrangement links TRBV5-1 to TRBJ1-1; D remains unclear. Germline assignment: CDR1 SGHRS and CDR2 YFSETQ. There are 14 residues in the CDR3. V gave up 4 bases and J gave up 2 bases, with 12 bases separating them.

The chain links TRBV18 to TRBJ2-7; 10 bases fit TRBD2. V was clipped by 0 bases and J by 7 bases; unmatched bases: 6. The CDR3 extends over 15 amino acids. CDR1 and CDR2 from the germline V gene are KGHSH and LQKENI. Written as DNA, the CDR3 is TGTGCCAGCTCACCACCGTCTAGCGGGGGCGGGGAGCAGTACTTC. This encodes CASSPPSSGGGEQYF.

This rearrangement joins TRBV10-3 to TRBJ2-2; no reliable D call. Per the germline V gene, CDR1 is ENHRY and CDR2 is SYGVKD. The CDR3 consists of 11 residues. V was clipped by 8 bases and J by 6 bases, with 7 bases between them. The chain's CDR3 is CAIAVAGELFF. The CDR3 DNA sequence: TGTGCCATCGCGGTGGCCGGGGAGCTGTTTTTT.

This chain uses TRBV13 with TRBJ2-3; 8 bases fit TRBD2. Per germline, CDR1 PRHDT and CDR2 FYEKMQ (reference sequence). This CDR3 is 15 amino acids long. V lost 5 bases, J lost 1 base, and 5 bases stayed unmatched. CDR3 DNA sequence: TGTGCCAGCAGCCAGAGCGGGAGAGGCACAGATACGCAGTATTTT. Translation: CASSQSGRGTDTQYF.

The rearrangement links TRBV7-2 to TRBJ1-2, with TRBD1 matching 9 bases. V trimming: 5 bases; J trimming: 6 bases; junction bases outside the gene matches: 10. Germline V gives CDR1 SGHTA, CDR2 FQGNSA. CDR3 length equals 15 residues. The CDR3 loop reads CASSPGTGLWDGYTF. CDR3 bases: TGTGCCAGCAGCCCCGGGACAGGGCTTTGGGATGGCTACACCTTC.

This clone was counted once. The chain combines TRBV6-6 with TRBJ1-5, with 9 bases identical to TRBD1. Trimming removed 4 bases from V and 7 bases from J; junction bases left unmatched: 11. Germline CDR1 reads MNHNY; CDR2 reads SVGAGI (reference sequence). CDR3 size: 16 residues. This chain's CDR3 is CASSSQSATGGQPQHF. The DNA of the CDR3 is TGTGCCAGCAGTTCCCAATCGGCGACAGGGGGACAGCCCCAGCATTTT.

The chain couples TRBV28 to TRBJ2-3; D gene uncertain. Germline-derived CDR1 and CDR2 are MDHEN and SYDVKM. Trimming took 6 bases from V and 7 from J, leaving 14 bases between them. This CDR3 has 13 amino acids. DNA for the CDR3: TGTGCCAGCAGCTTCCCCCCATTTCATACGCAGTATTTT. Amino acids: CASSFPPFHTQYF.